The rows below give T cell receptor beta chains drawn from one sample of a study of blood T cell repertoires in COVID-19. The table came from immunoSEQ multiplex PCR; TCRdb's copy has only in-frame clones and leaves some out. This sample has about 220,000 clones; approximately 90% occur once, and the top ten carry about 9.4%. Sequencing was performed on peripheral blood. These receptors all stem from a woman aged 45-65 years with COVID-19, enrolled during active disease. Both conserved end residues are part of each CDR3.

CASSLVQADNTGELFF | TRBV28 | 16 | TRBJ2-2
CSVLEGSGNQPQHF | TRBV29-1 | 14 | TRBJ1-5
CASSPLGGNYGYTF | TRBV27 | 14 | TRBJ1-2
CASTPLTGKRGYGYTF | TRBV11-2 | 16 | TRBJ1-2
CASSLAPGLYGYTF | TRBV11-3 | 14 | TRBJ1-2
CASSQDLTGVYGYTF | TRBV4-3 | 15 | TRBJ1-2
CASRGSGGYQPQHF | TRBV2 | 14 | TRBJ1-5
CASSLRGGRQDTQYF | TRBV27 | 15 | TRBJ2-3
CASSQDGGSQPQHF | TRBV3-1/TRBV3-2 | 14 | TRBJ1-5
CASRHRTGYSYEQYF | TRBV19 | 15 | TRBJ2-7
CASSFPTGTALNGYTF | TRBV5-4 | 16 | TRBJ1-2
CASETASGTGELFF | TRBV19 | 14 | TRBJ2-2
CASSWGDRDTQYF | TRBV27 | 13 | TRBJ2-3
CACQDRGRGELFF | TRBV30 | 13 | TRBJ2-2
CASSLARTTEAFF | TRBV5-1 | 13 | TRBJ1-1
CASSIKVGQGYTF | TRBV19 | 13 | TRBJ1-2
CASSPSNEQFF | TRBV11-2 | 11 | TRBJ2-1
CSVGQTTGANVLTF | TRBV29-1 | 14 | TRBJ2-6
CASSFGGGAEAFF | TRBV11-2 | 13 | TRBJ1-1
CASSDRAVKFVGQYF | TRBV6-2/TRBV6-3 | 15 | TRBJ2-7
CASSRSAGELFF | TRBV12-3/TRBV12-4 | 12 | TRBJ2-2
CATRGDETNIQYF | TRBV19 | 13 | TRBJ2-4
CASGGPGQETQYF | TRBV19 | 13 | TRBJ2-5
CASSDRGQGLFWRETQYF | TRBV5-5 | 18 | TRBJ2-5
CAVQSGGLTDTQYF | TRBV7-3 | 14 | TRBJ2-3
CASREYQETQYF | TRBV28 | 12 | TRBJ2-5
CASSSPWGVQETQYF | TRBV28 | 15 | TRBJ2-5
CASSEVRTGTEGYTF | TRBV6-1 | 15 | TRBJ1-2
CASKYAGSTEAFF | TRBV19 | 13 | TRBJ1-1
CASQSARPGNTEAFF | TRBV19 | 15 | TRBJ1-1
CATNVPGQPNSGANVLTF | TRBV24-1 | 18 | TRBJ2-6
CALDSADTQYF | TRBV2 | 11 | TRBJ2-3
CASSEFIEGGATYEQYF | TRBV6-1 | 17 | TRBJ2-7
CASSRVQWLAGTDTQYF | TRBV11-2 | 17 | TRBJ2-3
CASSQRGLAGGRADTQYF | TRBV3-1/TRBV3-2 | 18 | TRBJ2-3
CASSEWKRDPQETQYF | TRBV25-1 | 16 | TRBJ2-5
CASSPVGASGNTIYF | TRBV5-6 | 15 | TRBJ1-3
CASSQIRDRYYEQYF | TRBV14 | 15 | TRBJ2-7
CAWTTGQNTGELFF | TRBV30 | 14 | TRBJ2-2
CASSLPGGGREQFF | TRBV11-3 | 14 | TRBJ2-1
CASRTGGGLYEQYF | TRBV28 | 14 | TRBJ2-7
CASGGTSANNEQFF | TRBV12-5 | 14 | TRBJ2-1
CASSELAGGQETQYF | TRBV6-1 | 15 | TRBJ2-5
CASSPQGANTDTQYF | TRBV3-1/TRBV3-2 | 15 | TRBJ2-3
CASKGGAHTDTQYF | TRBV2 | 14 | TRBJ2-3
CASSPGGTANEKLFF | TRBV18 | 15 | TRBJ1-4
CASSLAGRQETQYF | TRBV11-1 | 14 | TRBJ2-5
CASSILAGNTEAFF | TRBV19 | 14 | TRBJ1-1
CASSVAPRQETQYF | TRBV9 | 14 | TRBJ2-5
CASSEVYRGSRTGELFF | TRBV6-1 | 17 | TRBJ2-2
CASSIGQGSNEKLFF | TRBV19 | 15 | TRBJ1-4
CASSFSSLDTQYF | TRBV7-2 | 13 | TRBJ2-3
CASKYRDSTQETQYF | TRBV11-1 | 15 | TRBJ2-5